This TCR beta chain was identified in a study of blood T cell repertoires in COVID-19. As for the study in general: Acute and convalescent COVID-19 specimens originated in the United States, Italy and Spain. From T cells, B-cell-depleted T cells, or PBMCs came the material, which was cDNA or gDNA.

Germline V CDR1 and CDR2: LGHDT, YNNKEL (reference sequence). The CDR3 extends over 13 amino acids. The V gene lost 5 bases and the J gene lost 8 bases, with 15 bases spanning the gap. In the original analysis: Nucleated cell counts were estimated from reference gene primer amplification. Some clones are missing from TCRdb's copy, which holds only in-frame ones; the method was immunoSEQ multiplex PCR. Clone size and V and J calls were adopted from that table, with D and trimming inferred from the DNA. Counted here are around 130,000 clones, roughly 80% occurring once; the ten biggest clones make up more than 1.3%.

The source of this sequence is a man aged 60 to 75 with acute or convalescent COVID-19. This chain connects TRBV3-1 (or the pseudogene TRBV3-2) to TRBJ1-2; D is uncertain. The material sequenced was peripheral blood. CDR3 coding DNA: TGTGCCAGCAGCATCCGGGCTCCGGGGGGCTACACCTTC. Translated: CASSIRAPGGYTF.